This T cell receptor (beta chain) derives from a study of T cell responses to AZD1222 COVID-19 vaccine. Libraries were prepared by immunoSEQ multiplex PCR; TCRdb keeps only in-frame clonotypes and omits some of them. The data show about 40,000 clones, with approximately 80% seen just once and 15% to 20% held by the top ten. Trimming shortened V by 6 bases and J by 7 bases, and 13 bases separated the two germline ends. This CDR3 has 13 amino acids. Germline CDR1 reads SNHLY; CDR2 reads FYNNEI. The sample holds one count of this clone. The TCR was taken from an adult who received the AZD1222 COVID-19 vaccine. The chain carries TRBV2 and TRBJ1-5; perhaps TRBD1 as D (6 bases). Sequenced material: peripheral blood, taken 28 days after the second AZD1222 dose. The CDR3 sequence is CASRPTGTQPQHF. CDR3 coding DNA: TGTGCCAGCAGACCTACAGGGACCCAGCCCCAGCATTTT.